Listed below are T cell receptor beta chains from one sample, sequenced in a study of blood T cell repertoires in COVID-19. Repertoires were generated with immunoSEQ multiplex PCR, while TCRdb's copy carries only in-frame clones and drops some. The sample lists around 70,000 clones, around 80% occurring once. The sequenced material came from peripheral blood. The receptors were gathered from a man aged 60-69 years with active or convalescent COVID-19. CDR3s include the opening cysteine and the closing phenylalanine or tryptophan.

TRBV19	TRBJ2-1	CASRGTSPSSYNEQFF
TRBV10-3	TRBJ1-5	CATRDTDQPQHF
TRBV9	TRBJ1-1	CASSEGVNTEAFF
TRBV4-1	TRBJ2-2	CASTSSIPSRAIGGGELFF
TRBV3-1/TRBV3-2	TRBJ1-1	CASTDRGVNTEAFF
TRBV10-2	TRBJ2-1	CASSVTSDYMYNEQFF
TRBV12-3/TRBV12-4	TRBJ1-2	CASSLYGDGYTF
TRBV6-5	TRBJ1-2	CASSASGEGSYTF
TRBV12-3/TRBV12-4	TRBJ1-5	CASSLTDDQPQHF
TRBV7-3	TRBJ2-7	CASSPGTKYEQYF